The sequence of this T cell receptor (beta chain) was determined in a study of PD-1 blockade in classical Hodgkin lymphoma. Study-level information: Intravenous infusions of nivolumab 3 mg/kg reached patients every 2 weeks.

This table comes from immunoSEQ multiplex PCR, and its TCRdb copy is limited to in-frame clones, with some not included. In the table there are around 10,000 clones, about 80% of which are singletons. V lost 6 bases to trimming and J lost 5 bases, with 17 bases between them. The CDR3 has 15 amino acids. Germline V gene sequence: CDR1 MDHEN, CDR2 SYDVKM. Relapse was seen in all patients after autologous stem cell transplantation, and brentuximab vedotin exposure was variable. General study findings and limits: Patients with an early start, nivolumab under 1 year after ASCT, were excluded. Before treatment, TCR diversity in newly diagnosed patients was reportedly lower than in healthy donors. What caused the repertoire differences, perhaps disease activity or prior therapy, remains undefined.

For this clone: Its antigen is unidentified.

The sequences come from peripheral blood mononuclear cells (PBMCs), collected at baseline. The sequence was obtained from a human donor with classical Hodgkin lymphoma. This sequence joins TRBV28 and TRBJ2-1; the D gene is possibly TRBD2 (6 bases). The CDR3 DNA reads TGTGCCAGCAGGTTAATAGCGGAAAGCGACAATGAGCAGTTCTTC. This translates into CASRLIAESDNEQFF.